These 18 T cell receptor beta chains originate from one sample sequenced in a study of blood T cell repertoires in COVID-19. The table came from immunoSEQ multiplex PCR; TCRdb's copy has only in-frame clones and leaves some out. The data show about 250,000 clones, roughly nine tenths seen once. The sample consisted of peripheral blood. These receptors were obtained from a man aged 18 to 29 with active or convalescent COVID-19.

This chain uses TRBV24-1 with TRBJ1-4, with 10 bases fitting TRBD1. Germline lookup yields CDR1 KGHDR and CDR2 SFDVKD. This CDR3 comprises 15 residues. V gave up 11 bases and J gave up 5 bases; unmatched junction bases: 10. CDR3 bases: TGTGCCATTTCTCCGGGGACAGGGGACAATGAAAAACTGTTTTTT. This translates into CAISPGTGDNEKLFF.

CDR3: CASSPWTGAADTQYF. CDR3 bases: TGTGCCAGCAGCCCATGGACAGGGGCCGCAGATACGCAGTATTTT. This chain connects TRBV9 to TRBJ2-3; 9 bases align to TRBD1. The length of the CDR3 is 15 residues. In germline, CDR1 is SGDLS, CDR2 YYNGEE. Germline trimming cut 4 bases from V and 4 bases from J; bases unmatched to any gene: 7.

J is TRBJ1-2 and V is TRBV6-2 or TRBV6-3; 12 nucleotides align to TRBD1. The CDR3 extends over 13 amino acids. V lost 6 bases to trimming and J lost 10 bases; unmatched junction nucleotides: 6. CDR1 and CDR2 (germline): MNHEY, SVGEGT. The CDR3 spells CASSTGTGGNYTF. As DNA, the CDR3 is TGTGCCAGCAGCACCGGGACAGGGGGCAACTACACCTTC.

The rearrangement uses TRBV18 and TRBJ2-1; 12 positions agree with TRBD1. The CDR3 is made up of 15 amino acids. The trim removed 5 bases at V and 5 bases at J, leaving 4 bases unmatched. Germline lookup yields CDR1 KGHSH and CDR2 LQKENI. CDR3 region: CASSGDRGPDNEQFF. DNA of the CDR3: TGTGCCAGCTCAGGGGACAGGGGGCCGGACAATGAGCAGTTCTTC.

This clone turned up a few times. J is TRBJ1-5 and V is TRBV11-2, with D hard to call. There are 15 residues in the CDR3. In germline, CDR1 is SGHAT, CDR2 FQNNGV. V was clipped by 1 base and J by 0 bases, with 7 bases between them. The CDR3 DNA reads as TGTGCCAGCAGCTTAGTGGCATCTAGCAATCAGCCCCAGCATTTT. Translating gives CASSLVASSNQPQHF.

The chain employs TRBV7-6 and TRBJ2-3; TRBD2 is a possible D gene (5 bases). V gave up 2 bases and J gave up 2 bases, with 11 bases separating them. The CDR3 is made up of 15 amino acids. CDR1 SGHVS and CDR2 FNYEAQ come from the germline V gene. CDR3 sequence (DNA): TGTGCCAGCAGCTTATACATTAGCGCCACAGATACGCAGTATTTT. Amino acids: CASSLYISATDTQYF.

The V gene is TRBV7-9, the J gene TRBJ1-2, with D possibly being TRBD1 (6 bases). The length of the CDR3 is 12 residues. Germline V gene lookup returns CDR1 SEHNR and CDR2 FQNEAQ (reference sequence). V was cut by 5 bases and J by 8 bases, with 12 bases left in between. CDR3 protein: CASSTGIEGYTF. The CDR3 nucleotides read TGTGCCAGCAGCACAGGGATCGAGGGCTACACCTTC.

The gene calls are TRBV15 and TRBJ2-7; 8 bases line up with TRBD1. Trimming removed 4 bases from V and 4 bases from J; junction bases left unmatched: 6. CDR1 and CDR2 from the germline V gene are LNHNV and YYDKDF (reference sequence). CDR3 length: 14 amino acids. CDR3 DNA: TGTGCCACCAGCACCGACAGGGGAACTTACGAGCAGTACTTC. Its translation: CATSTDRGTYEQYF.

This rearrangement joins TRBV29-1 to TRBJ2-3; TRBD2 matches 14 bases. CDR3 length: 16 residues. V dropped 6 bases and J dropped 4; count of bases not matched to a gene: 9. From germline, CDR1 is SQVTM and CDR2 ANQGSEA. CDR3 sequence reads: CSVDGTSGRSADTQYF. CDR3 sequence (DNA): TGCAGCGTGGATGGGACTAGCGGGAGATCAGCAGATACGCAGTATTTT.

The J gene is TRBJ1-1, the V gene TRBV5-6; D not certain. This CDR3 comprises 15 residues. V lost 1 base, J lost 0 bases, and 10 bases lay in between. In germline, CDR1 is SGHDT, CDR2 YYEEEE. This CDR3 reads CASSLSGRMNTEAFF. Written as DNA, the CDR3 is TGTGCCAGCAGCTTGTCGGGGAGAATGAACACTGAAGCTTTCTTT.

The DNA for the CDR3 is TGCGCCAGCAGCGAGGGACTAGCGGGGGCCGGGGGAGATACGCAGTATTTT. It yields the protein CASSEGLAGAGGDTQYF. V and J are TRBV5-1 and TRBJ2-3; 14 nucleotides line up with TRBD2. Germline V gives CDR1 SGHRS, CDR2 YFSETQ. Germline trimming cut 4 bases from V and 5 bases from J; bases unmatched to any gene: 9. The CDR3 is 17 residues long.

The chain has TRBV7-2 and TRBJ1-2; 8 positions match TRBD1. The V gene end was trimmed by 6 bases and the J gene end by 4 bases; junction bases not matched to a gene: 4. Germline CDR1 SGHTA, CDR2 FQGNSA. The CDR3 consists of 13 residues. The CDR3 region is CASRVGTGYGYTF. In DNA, the CDR3 is TGTGCCAGCAGGGTCGGGACAGGCTATGGCTACACCTTC.

The V gene is TRBV27, the J gene TRBJ2-7, with 7 bases matching TRBD2. CDR1 is MNHEY, CDR2 SMNVEV, per germline (reference sequence). V lost 5 bases and J lost 5; bases outside the gene matches: 18. The CDR3 covers 17 residues. This CDR3 is CASSPTPPREGLHEQYF. In DNA, the CDR3 is TGTGCCAGCAGTCCCACACCTCCCAGGGAGGGCCTACACGAGCAGTACTTC.

The chain couples TRBV19 to TRBJ1-6; 7 nucleotides match TRBD1. V lost 9 bases to trimming and J lost 0 bases; unmatched junction nucleotides: 2. CDR3 length: 14 residues. CDR1 LNHDA and CDR2 SQIVND come from the germline V gene (reference sequence). The DNA of the CDR3 is TGTGCCAGCGGGGACAGCTCCTATAATTCACCCCTCCACTTT. This encodes CASGDSSYNSPLHF.

This chain joins TRBV7-9 and TRBJ2-7; 9 nucleotides line up with TRBD2. CDR3 size: 14 residues. Germline CDR1 and CDR2: SEHNR and FQNEAQ (reference sequence). Trimming removed 4 bases from V and 0 bases from J; junction bases left unmatched: 1. The CDR3 bases are TGTGCCAGCAGCTATAGCGGGAGCTCCTACGAGCAGTACTTC. Translating it yields CASSYSGSSYEQYF.

The rearrangement joins TRBV7-6 to TRBJ2-7; D gene unclear. CDR3 length: 11 residues. The germline V gene has CDR1 SGHVS and CDR2 FNYEAQ. V was trimmed by 4 bases and J by 4 bases, leaving 5 bases between them. The CDR3, as DNA: TGTGCCAGCAGCTCCACTTACGAGCAGTACTTC. Protein sequence: CASSSTYEQYF.

V gene TRBV30 combines with J gene TRBJ2-2; D unclear. Trimming pared 3 bases from V and 2 bases from J, leaving 10 bases between. Germline-derived CDR1 and CDR2 are GTSNPN and SVGIG (reference sequence). CDR3 length equals 14 residues. CDR3 sequence: CAWSPLLNTGELFF. CDR3 DNA sequence: TGTGCCTGGAGCCCCCTCTTAAACACCGGGGAGCTGTTTTTT.

The J gene is TRBJ1-2, the V gene TRBV7-8; D gene unclear. V shed 2 bases and J shed 0 bases, with 13 bases lying between them. Germline CDR1 reads SGHVS; CDR2 reads FQNEAQ. The CDR3 runs 16 residues. CDR3 nucleotide sequence: TGTGCCAGCAGCTTAACTCTGGACTCCTCTAACTATGGCTACACCTTC. It codes for CASSLTLDSSNYGYTF. Full variable domain (rest looked up from reference TRBV7-8 and TRBJ1-2): GAGVSQSPRYKVAKRGQDVALRCDPISGHVSLFWYQQALGQGPEFLTYFQNEAQLDKSGLPSDRFFAERPEGSVSTLKIQRTQQEDSAVYLCASSLTLDSSNYGYTFGSGTRLTVV.